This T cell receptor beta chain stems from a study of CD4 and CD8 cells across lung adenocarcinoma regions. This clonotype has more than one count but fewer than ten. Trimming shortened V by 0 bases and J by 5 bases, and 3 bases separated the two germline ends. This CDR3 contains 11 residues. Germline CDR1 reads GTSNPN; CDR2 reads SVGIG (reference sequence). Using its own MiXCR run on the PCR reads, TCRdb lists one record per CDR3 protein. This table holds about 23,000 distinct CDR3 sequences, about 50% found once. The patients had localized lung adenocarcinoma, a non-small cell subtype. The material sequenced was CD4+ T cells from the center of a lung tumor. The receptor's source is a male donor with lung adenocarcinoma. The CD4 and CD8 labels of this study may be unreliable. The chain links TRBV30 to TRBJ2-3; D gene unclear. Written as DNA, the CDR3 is TGTGCCTGGAGTGTACGAGATACGCAGTATTTT. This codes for CAWSVRDTQYF.